This T cell receptor beta chain was recovered during a study of vaccination effects on CD4 cells after COVID-19. Study-wide background: Pools of viral peptides were used by the ViraFEST assay to expand antigen-specific CD4+ T cells ahead of sequencing. Each participant was administered two doses of either the BNT162b2 or the mRNA-1273 vaccine.

Germline assignment: CDR1 LGHNA and CDR2 YNFKEQ. This CDR3 contains 15 residues. V was shortened by 0 bases and J by 5 bases, with 11 bases between the two germline ends. Study outcomes and limitations: Convalescent patients numbered few in the study; early post-infection timepoints were missing entirely.

Generated by immunoSEQ multiplex PCR, the TCRdb table keeps only in-frame clones and is missing some. In the table there are roughly 68,000 clones, 72% of which are singletons. In the case of this clone: As yet, its antigen is unknown.

Isolating CD4+ T cells followed about 11 days of culture. Researchers swapped half the medium for IL-2 medium on both days 3 and 7. This TCR was sampled from a human donor who had a prior SARS-CoV-2 infection. This chain connects TRBV4-2 to TRBJ2-1; D is ambiguous. Sample: CD4+ T cells from PBMCs cultured without peptide, taken before COVID-19 vaccination. CDR3 sequence reads: CASSQDRRVDNEQFF. The CDR3 bases are TGTGCCAGCAGCCAAGACAGGCGAGTGGACAATGAGCAGTTCTTC.